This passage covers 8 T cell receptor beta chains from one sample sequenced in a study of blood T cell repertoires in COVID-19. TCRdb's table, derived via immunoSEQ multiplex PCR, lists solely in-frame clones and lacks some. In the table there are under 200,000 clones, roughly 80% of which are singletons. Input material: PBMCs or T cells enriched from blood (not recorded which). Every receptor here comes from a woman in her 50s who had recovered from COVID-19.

Written as DNA, the CDR3 is TGTGCCAGCAGCTTAGAAGGGAGCAGGCCTAACTATGGCTACACCTTC. It codes for CASSLEGSRPNYGYTF. This rearrangement joins TRBV7-2 to TRBJ1-2; D is unresolved. Trimming took off 1 base at V and 0 bases at J, with 12 bases between the two ends. The CDR3 loop spans 16 amino acids. Germline-derived CDR1 and CDR2 are SGHTA and FQGNSA.

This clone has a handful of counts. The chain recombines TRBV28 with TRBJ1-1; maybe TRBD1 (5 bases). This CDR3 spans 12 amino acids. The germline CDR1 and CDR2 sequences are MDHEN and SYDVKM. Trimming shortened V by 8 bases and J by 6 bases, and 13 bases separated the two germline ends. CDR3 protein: CASLRRAAEAFF. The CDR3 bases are TGTGCCAGCCTTCGCAGGGCGGCTGAAGCTTTCTTT.

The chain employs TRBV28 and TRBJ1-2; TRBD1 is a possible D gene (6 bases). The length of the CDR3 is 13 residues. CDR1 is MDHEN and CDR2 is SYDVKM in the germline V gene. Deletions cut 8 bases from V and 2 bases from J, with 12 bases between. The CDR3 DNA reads TGTGCCAGCGGCACAGGGCCCAACTATGGCTACACCTTC. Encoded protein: CASGTGPNYGYTF.

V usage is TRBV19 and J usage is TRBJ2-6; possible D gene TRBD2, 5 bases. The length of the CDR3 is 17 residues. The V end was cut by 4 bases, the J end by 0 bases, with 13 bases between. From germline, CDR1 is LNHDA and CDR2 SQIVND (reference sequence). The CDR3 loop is CASSTGRIPSGANVLTF. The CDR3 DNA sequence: TGTGCCAGTAGTACGGGAAGGATCCCCTCTGGGGCCAACGTCCTGACTTTC. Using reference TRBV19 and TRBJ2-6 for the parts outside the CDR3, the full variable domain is DGGITQSPKYLFRKEGQNVTLSCEQNLNHDAMYWYRQDPGQGLRLIYYSQIVNDFQKGDIAEGYSVSREKKESFPLTVTSAQKNPTAFYLCASSTGRIPSGANVLTFGAGSRLTVL.

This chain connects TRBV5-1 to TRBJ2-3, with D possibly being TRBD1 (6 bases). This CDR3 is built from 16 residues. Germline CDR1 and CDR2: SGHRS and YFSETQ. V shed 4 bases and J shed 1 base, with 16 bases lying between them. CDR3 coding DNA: TGCGCCAGCAGCGCGGCAGGGGCAGGTGGCACAGATACGCAGTATTTT. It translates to CASSAAGAGGTDTQYF. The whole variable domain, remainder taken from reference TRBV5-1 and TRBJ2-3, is KAGVTQTPRYLIKTRGQQVTLSCSPISGHRSVSWYQQTPGQGLQFLFEYFSETQRNKGNFPGRFSGRQFSNSRSEMNVSTLELGDSALYLCASSAAGAGGTDTQYFGPGTRLTVL.

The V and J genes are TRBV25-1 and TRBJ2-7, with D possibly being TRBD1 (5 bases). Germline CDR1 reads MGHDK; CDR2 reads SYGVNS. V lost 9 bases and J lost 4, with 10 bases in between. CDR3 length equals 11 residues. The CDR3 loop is CASQKGYEQYF. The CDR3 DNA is TGTGCCAGTCAAAAGGGGTACGAGCAGTACTTC.

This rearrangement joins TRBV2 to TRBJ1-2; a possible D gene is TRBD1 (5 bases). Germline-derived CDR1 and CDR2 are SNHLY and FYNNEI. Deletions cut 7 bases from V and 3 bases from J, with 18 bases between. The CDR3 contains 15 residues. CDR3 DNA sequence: TGTGCCAGCACTCCCGAGGACACAACTCACTATGGCTACACCTTC. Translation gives CASTPEDTTHYGYTF.

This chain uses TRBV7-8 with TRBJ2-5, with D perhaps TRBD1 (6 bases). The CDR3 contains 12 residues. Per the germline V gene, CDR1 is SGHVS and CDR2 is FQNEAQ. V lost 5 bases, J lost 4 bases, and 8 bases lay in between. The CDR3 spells CASSHRVETQYF. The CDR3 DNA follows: TGTGCCAGCAGCCACAGGGTAGAGACCCAGTACTTC. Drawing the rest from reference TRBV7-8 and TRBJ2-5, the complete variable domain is GAGVSQSPRYKVAKRGQDVALRCDPISGHVSLFWYQQALGQGPEFLTYFQNEAQLDKSGLPSDRFFAERPEGSVSTLKIQRTQQEDSAVYLCASSHRVETQYFGPGTRLLVL.